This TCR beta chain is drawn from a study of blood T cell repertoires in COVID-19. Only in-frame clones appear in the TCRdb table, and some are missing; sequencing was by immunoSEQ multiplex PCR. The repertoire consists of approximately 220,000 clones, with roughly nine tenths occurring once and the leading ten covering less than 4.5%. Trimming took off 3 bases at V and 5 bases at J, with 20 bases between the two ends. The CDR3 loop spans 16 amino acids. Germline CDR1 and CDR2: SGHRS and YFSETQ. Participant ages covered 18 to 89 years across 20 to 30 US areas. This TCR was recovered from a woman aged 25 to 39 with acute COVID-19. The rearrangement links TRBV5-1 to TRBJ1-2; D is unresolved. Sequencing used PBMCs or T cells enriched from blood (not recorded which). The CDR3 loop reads CASSWAIEGSLYGYTF. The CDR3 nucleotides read TGCGCCAGCAGCTGGGCCATCGAAGGTTCACTGTATGGCTACACCTTC.